The 10 T cell receptor beta chains below were found in one sample sequenced in a study of Ad26.COV2.S vaccination and SARS-CoV-2 variants (dated by TCRdb to the early 2020s). Interpreted using the paper, the treatment or condition label stands for: some 20 received Ad26.COV2.S at low or high dose, single or two shots; roughly five received placebo; per-sample allocation not given. Repertoires of vaccine and placebo recipients were sequenced from samples taken on day 63 after the first injection. Library construction relied on the immunoSEQ multiplex PCR assay. TCRdb limited this immuneACCESS table to in-frame rearrangements with V and J called. A share of clones is missing; checked studies link under half to unresolved V genes, and the rest is unexplained. The sample table shows about 350,000 clones, and 80% to 90% are seen once. The ten largest clonotypes hold about 3.3% of the sample. The specimen comprised peripheral blood, sampled in a trial of Ad26.COV2.S vaccine versus placebo. Receptors originate from a person between 18 and 65 years old who received the Ad26.COV2.S COVID-19 vaccine or a placebo.

The V call is TRBV15, the J call TRBJ2-3; TRBD1 agrees at 8 bases. The CDR3 loop spans 15 amino acids. In germline, CDR1 is LNHNV, CDR2 YYDKDF (reference sequence). Trimming removed 4 bases from V and 6 bases from J; junction bases left unmatched: 9. The CDR3 coding sequence is TGTGCCACCAGCAAGGGACAGGTTTTAGTGGATACGCAGTATTTT. Translation: CATSKGQVLVDTQYF.

The chain joins TRBV27 to TRBJ2-1, with 9 bases fitting TRBD1. The CDR3 has 17 amino acids. V lost 2 bases, J lost 7 bases, and 12 bases stayed unmatched. The germline V gene encodes CDR1 MNHEY and CDR2 SMNVEV (reference sequence). The CDR3, as DNA: TGTGCCAGCAGTTTAGTTCATCCGGGACAGGGAATGAATGAGCAGTTCTTC. It codes for CASSLVHPGQGMNEQFF.

This chain joins TRBV24-1 and TRBJ2-7; 8 nucleotides match TRBD2. From germline, CDR1 is KGHDR and CDR2 SFDVKD. Losses at the gene ends were 0 bases for V and 1 base for J; bases not matched to a gene: 4. The CDR3 runs to 16 residues. The DNA of the CDR3 is TGTGCCACCAGTGATTTGAAGCGGGAGTGGTCCTACGAGCAGTACTTC. It codes for CATSDLKREWSYEQYF.

V gene TRBV29-1 combines with J gene TRBJ2-1, with D perhaps matching TRBD1 or TRBD2 (5 bases each). The CDR3 is 14 amino acids. V lost 3 bases, J lost 9 bases, and 18 bases lay in between. Per the germline V gene, CDR1 is SQVTM and CDR2 is ANQGSEA. The CDR3, as DNA: TGCAGCGTTGATGAGGGGATAATGGCTCGTGAGCAGTTCTTC. Its protein product is CSVDEGIMAREQFF.

This clone was detected only a few times. For the CDR3, the DNA is TGTGCCAGTAGTAAAGGGTACCGGGACAGGGGCACTGAAGCTTTCTTT. Amino acid sequence: CASSKGYRDRGTEAFF. The V call is TRBV19, the J call TRBJ1-1; 10 bases align to TRBD1. Looked up from germline, CDR1 is LNHDA and CDR2 is SQIVND (reference sequence). With V trimmed by 4 bases and J by 4 bases, 9 bases remained unmatched. The CDR3 is 16 amino acids.

The CDR3 region is CASSRPDYEQYF. The CDR3 nucleotides are TGTGCCAGCAGCCGACCGGACTACGAGCAGTACTTC. The chain links TRBV27 to TRBJ2-7; no clear D gene. With 6 bases removed from V and 3 bases from J, the gap between germline ends came to 9 bases. Germline values: CDR1 MNHEY, CDR2 SMNVEV (reference sequence). The CDR3 is 12 residues long.

The V and J genes are TRBV30 and TRBJ2-1; the D gene is possibly TRBD1 (5 bases). The V and J ends lost 0 bases and 4 bases respectively, with 19 bases between them. This CDR3 has 17 amino acids. From germline, CDR1 is GTSNPN and CDR2 SVGIG (reference sequence). CDR3 nucleotide sequence: TGTGCCTGGAGTGTAAGGGTTGCAGGAAGGGGATACAATGAGCAGTTCTTC. Translation: CAWSVRVAGRGYNEQFF.

The gene calls are TRBV5-1 and TRBJ2-1; D remains unclear. Trimming pared 3 bases from V and 12 bases from J, leaving 19 bases between. The length of the CDR3 is 14 residues. In germline, CDR1 is SGHRS, CDR2 YFSETQ. The chain's CDR3 is CASSYGPPGDGQFF. CDR3 DNA sequence: TGCGCCAGCAGCTACGGACCCCCAGGTGATGGGCAGTTCTTC.

This clone occurred a few times. The chain has TRBV24-1 and TRBJ1-4, with D perhaps matching TRBD1 (6 bases). Germline V CDR1 and CDR2: KGHDR, SFDVKD. This CDR3 contains 13 residues. Trimming took off 2 bases at V and 8 bases at J, with 8 bases between the two ends. This chain's CDR3 is CATSDSGGEKLFF. The CDR3 DNA sequence: TGTGCCACCAGTGATTCGGGGGGCGAAAAACTGTTTTTT.

The rearrangement joins TRBV27 to TRBJ1-2; 8 nucleotides align to TRBD1. Trimming at V came to 4 bases and at J to 2 bases, leaving 9 bases not matched to a gene. Germline CDR1 reads MNHEY; CDR2 reads SMNVEV (reference sequence). This CDR3 has 16 residues. CDR3 nucleotide sequence: TGTGCCAGCAGTTACTATCGACAGGGGTTAAACTATGGCTACACCTTC. It encodes CASSYYRQGLNYGYTF.